The 9 T cell receptor beta chains presented below share a single source sample, sequenced in a study of cytomegalovirus exposure and HLA in healthy donors. A multiplex PCR was run with 60 Vbeta primers and 13 Jbeta primers. The protocol was immunoSEQ multiplex PCR, while the TCRdb copy is restricted to in-frame clones and leaves out a portion. This table has about 190,000 clones, almost 80% appearing once. The sample was PBMCs. The receptors were gathered from a young woman in good health and CMV-seronegative.

This clone was observed a few times. CDR3 protein: CASSDMGQGSGYTF. In DNA form, the CDR3 reads TGTGCCAGCAGTGATATGGGACAGGGGAGCGGCTACACCTTC. The chain combines TRBV2 with TRBJ1-2, with 10 nucleotides matching TRBD1. CDR1 is SNHLY, CDR2 FYNNEI, per germline. After removal of 3 bases from V and 8 bases from J, the junction contained 6 bases not matched to a gene. The CDR3 loop spans 14 amino acids. Full variable domain (missing parts from reference TRBV2 and TRBJ1-2): EPEVTQTPSHQVTQMGQEVILRCVPISNHLYFYWYRQILGQKVEFLVSFYNNEISEKSEIFDDQFSVERPDGSNFTLKIRSTKLEDSAMYFCASSDMGQGSGYTFGSGTRLTVV.

The count of this clone is one. The chain is built from TRBV13 and TRBJ2-7; 11 bases agree with TRBD1. J lost 2 bases, V lost 3 bases, and 6 bases had no gene match. Germline V lookup: CDR1 PRHDT, CDR2 FYEKMQ (reference sequence). The CDR3 totals 16 residues. Written as DNA, the CDR3 is TGTGCCAGCAGCTTTGACCGGGGACAGGGGGCCTACGAGCAGTACTTC. This encodes CASSFDRGQGAYEQYF.

The rearrangement uses TRBV10-3 and TRBJ2-1; the match to TRBD2 covers 10 bases. The V and J ends lost 0 bases and 2 bases, in that order; junction bases with no gene match: 16. This CDR3 is 21 amino acids long. The germline V gene encodes CDR1 ENHRY and CDR2 SYGVKD. The CDR3 reads CAISESIIWASGSTPYNEQFF. CDR3 nucleotide sequence: TGTGCCATCAGTGAGTCGATCATTTGGGCTAGCGGGAGTACACCCTACAATGAGCAGTTCTTC.

The chain joins TRBV5-6 to TRBJ2-1; 12 nucleotides agree with TRBD1. This CDR3 has 16 amino acids. V dropped 4 bases and J dropped 8; count of bases not matched to a gene: 10. CDR1 and CDR2 (germline): SGHDT, YYEEEE. CDR3 amino acids: CASSSTGTGGFYEQFF. The CDR3 coding sequence is TGTGCCAGCAGCAGCACCGGGACAGGGGGCTTTTATGAGCAGTTCTTC.

J is TRBJ1-1 and V is TRBV7-9; 7 bases are a match to TRBD1. CDR3 length: 15 residues. The germline gives CDR1 SEHNR, CDR2 FQNEAQ (reference sequence). With V trimmed by 4 bases and J by 7 bases, 12 bases remained unmatched. CDR3 bases: TGTGCCAGCAGCTCCCCGACAGGGTCCCCCGTTGAAGCTTTCTTT. Protein: CASSSPTGSPVEAFF. Full variable domain (outside the CDR3, taken from reference TRBV7-9 and TRBJ1-1): DTGVSQNPRHKITKRGQNVTFRCDPISEHNRLYWYRQTLGQGPEFLTYFQNEAQLEKSRLLSDRFSAERPKGSFSTLEIQRTEQGDSAMYLCASSSPTGSPVEAFFGQGTRLTVV.

The CDR3: CASSWSANTEAFF. For the CDR3, the DNA is TGTGCCAGCAGCTGGAGCGCGAACACTGAAGCTTTCTTT. V and J are TRBV7-9 and TRBJ1-1; D not resolved. The CDR3 is 13 residues long. The germline V gene has CDR1 SEHNR and CDR2 FQNEAQ (reference sequence). V was trimmed by 4 bases and J by 1 base, leaving 7 bases between them.

The genes are TRBV20-1 and TRBJ1-1; TRBD1 is a possible D gene (5 bases). The CDR3 length is 11 residues. CDR1 DFQATT and CDR2 SNEGSKA come from the germline V gene (reference sequence). The CDR3 loop is CTTQEGTEAFF. CDR3 in DNA: TGCACCACCCAGGAGGGGACTGAAGCTTTCTTT.

CDR3 bases: TGTGCCAGCAGTCATACAGGGGAGAACACTGAAGCTTTCTTT. It specifies CASSHTGENTEAFF. This rearrangement joins TRBV6-4 to TRBJ1-1, with 7 bases identical to TRBD1. V dropped 5 bases and J dropped 1; count of bases not matched to a gene: 4. The CDR3 is 14 residues long. Germline CDR1 MRHNA, CDR2 SNTAGT.

The chain combines TRBV11-3 with TRBJ2-6; D might be TRBD1 (5 bases). Trimming removed 5 bases from V and 1 base from J, with 15 bases in between. CDR1 and CDR2 from the germline V gene are SGHNT and YENEEA. The CDR3 runs 17 residues. In nucleotides, the CDR3 is TGTGCCAGCAGCCCAACGTTTCCAGGGTCTGGGGCCAACGTCCTGACTTTC. Protein: CASSPTFPGSGANVLTF. Complete variable domain (other parts from reference TRBV11-3 and TRBJ2-6): EAGVVQSPRYKIIEKKQPVAFWCNPISGHNTLYWYLQNLGQGPELLIRYENEEAVDDSQLPKDRFSAERLKGVDSTLKIQPAELGDSAVYLCASSPTFPGSGANVLTFGAGSRLTVL.